This record covers a single T cell receptor beta chain. Its antigen target is currently unknown. The sample holds no much larger clone one base away, and base qualities are not on file. TCRbeta CDR3 regions were amplified from genomic DNA by means of the immunoSEQ Assay, a bias-controlled multiplex PCR. The authors' pipeline ran thus. The number of nucleated cells in each sample was estimated by amplification of reference gene primers within the assay. To quantify the absolute abundance of each unique TCRbeta CDR3 rearrangement, sequence reads were collapsed and filtered. For each sample, productive Simpson clonality was calculated as the square root of Simpson's diversity index across productive rearrangements. As stored in TCRdb, this immuneACCESS dataset retains in-frame rearrangements with V and J assigned. A fraction of the clones does not appear; measured against another copy, unresolved V genes explain less than half of the discrepancy, and the remainder lacks a known reason. From that table come the V and J calls and clone size; the DNA was used to work out D and trimming. Present in this sample are around 400,000 clones, about nine tenths of which were seen just once. The ten largest clones capture around 0.86% of the sample.

The sample originates from a study of blood T cell repertoires in COVID-19 (TCRdb year 2020). Describing the broader study: Collaborator samples came from the United States, Italy and Spain and covered acute and convalescent phases of COVID-19. The prospective study material was composed of cDNA or gDNA derived from T cells, B-cell-depleted T cells, or PBMCs. The dataset comprised deeply sampled blood TCRbeta repertoires from subjects exposed to, actively infected with, or recovered from COVID-19. The repertoires were made available in a free public database intended to serve as a resource for research on the immune response to SARS-CoV-2. The samples were drawn from two sources: the first 160 participants of the ongoing ImmuneRACE study, and 1,200 or so subjects contributed by 6 global collaborators. Sample metadata almost always included a de-identified subject ID, COVID-19 status, age in years and sex. Where available, HLA class I and class II types were taken from metadata supplied by the sample provider and were not determined by assay-based typing. The paper as a whole reports these results and caveats: The amount of clinical and demographic metadata varied by source and participant and was provided uncurated.

Participants in the prospective study were aged 18 to 89 years, lived in 20 to 25 United States geographic areas, and enrolled through a virtual design. Cohort assignment in the prospective study relied on participant-reported clinical history from a screening survey and a study questionnaire. Exposed participants had been in contact with someone with a PCR-confirmed or clinician-diagnosed COVID-19 case within 2 weeks of study entry. Mobile phlebotomists in the prospective study collected whole blood, serum and a nasopharyngeal or oropharyngeal swab from every participant. Prospective study participants could optionally give additional blood draws and questionnaires over an approximately 2-month period. Before DNA extraction, prospective study blood samples were shipped either frozen or at room temperature. This receptor was obtained from a woman between 40 and 55 years old who had been exposed to COVID-19. The specimen was PBMCs or T cells enriched from blood (not recorded which).

CDR3 region: CASSVATGSEADTQYF. The DNA sequence reads TGCGCCAGCAGCGTTGCTACGGGGTCGGAGGCAGATACGCAGTATTTT. The chain is encoded by TRBV5-1 joined to TRBJ2-3; the D region possibly corresponds to TRBD2 (5 bases align). The CDR3 sequence holds 16 residues, the cysteine and phenylalanine included. The CDR3 DNA has 48 bases and is translated from base 1. V is clipped by 4 bases and J by 4 bases, and the sequence between their germline boundaries is 19 bases long. Taken from the germline V gene, the CDR1 and CDR2 loops are SGHRS and YFSETQ.